The T cell receptor beta chain described here comes from a study of control samples from healthy donors and cancer patients. Details on this clone: The same CDR3 arises from other DNA sequences in this sample as well.

Profiling relied on immunoSEQ multiplex PCR, and the TCRdb table lists in-frame clones only, not all of them. This table holds 160,000 or so clones, approximately 94% found once. The CDR3 contains 14 residues. The J segment lost 2 bases and the V segment lost 0 bases, leaving 0 bases of the junction unmatched. CDR1 and CDR2 from the germline V gene are SGHTS and YDEGEE. Sequencing was performed on PBMCs. This chain joins TRBV5-8 and TRBJ2-7, with TRBD1 matching over 9 bases. This TCR came from a man aged 55 to 70 with colorectal cancer. CDR3 sequence reads: CASSLGQGAYEQYF. DNA for the CDR3: TGTGCCAGCAGCTTGGGACAGGGGGCCTACGAGCAGTACTTC.